This TCR beta chain was recovered during a study of T cell responses to AZD1222 COVID-19 vaccine. The study's findings and limits: Clonal diversity was possibly underestimated, and white British individuals and females predominated among donors. Reportedly, nearly half the spike-specific TCRs target unmutated variant regions. It was only a handful of AZD1222 recipients who were seropositive at baseline. Spike-specific TCR breadth and depth grew following two AZD1222 doses.

Germline CDR1 KGHSH, CDR2 LQKENI. Between the trimmed V and J ends, which lost 0 bases and 8 bases, there was a span of 13 bases. The CDR3 runs to 14 residues. In the case of this clone: No antigen is known for it.

The assay was immunoSEQ multiplex PCR, and TCRdb's table has in-frame clones only and misses some. Among 120,000 or so clones, 86% were seen once, and the ten largest hold 2.5% to 3.5%. This chain uses TRBV18 with TRBJ1-1; D unclear. The clonotype was recovered from an adult who received the AZD1222 COVID-19 vaccine. Here the sequenced sample was peripheral blood, taken 28 days after the second AZD1222 dose. The DNA of the CDR3 is TGTGCCAGCTCACCACCCGGCGGAATAATAGAAGCTTTCTTT. Translating gives CASSPPGGIIEAFF.